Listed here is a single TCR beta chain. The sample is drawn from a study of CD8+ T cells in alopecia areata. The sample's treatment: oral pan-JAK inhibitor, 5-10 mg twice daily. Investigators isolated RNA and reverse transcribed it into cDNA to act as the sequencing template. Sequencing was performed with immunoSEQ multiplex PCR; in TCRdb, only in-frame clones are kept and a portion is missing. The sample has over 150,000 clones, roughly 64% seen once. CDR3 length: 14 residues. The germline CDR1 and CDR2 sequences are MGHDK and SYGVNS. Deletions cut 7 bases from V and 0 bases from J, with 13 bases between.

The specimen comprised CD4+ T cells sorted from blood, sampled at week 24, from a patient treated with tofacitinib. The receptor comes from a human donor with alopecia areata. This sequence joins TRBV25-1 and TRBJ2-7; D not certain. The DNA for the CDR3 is TGTGCCAGCACCGCTTCACCCGACTCCTACGAGCAGTACTTC. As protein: CASTASPDSYEQYF.